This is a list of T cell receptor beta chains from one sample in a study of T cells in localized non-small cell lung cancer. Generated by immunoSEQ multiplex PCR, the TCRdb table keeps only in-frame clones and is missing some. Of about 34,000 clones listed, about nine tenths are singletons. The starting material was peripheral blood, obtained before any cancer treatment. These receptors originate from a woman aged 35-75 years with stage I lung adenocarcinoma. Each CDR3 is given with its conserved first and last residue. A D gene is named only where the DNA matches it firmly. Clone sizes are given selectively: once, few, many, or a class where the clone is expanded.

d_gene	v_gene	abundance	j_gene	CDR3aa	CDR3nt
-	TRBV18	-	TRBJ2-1	CASSPSLTPYNEQFF	TGTGCCAGCTCACCTTCCCTAACACCCTACAATGAGCAGTTCTTC
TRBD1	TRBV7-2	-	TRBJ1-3	CASSPGQGPGNTIYF	TGTGCCAGCAGCCCGGGACAGGGCCCTGGAAACACCATATATTTT
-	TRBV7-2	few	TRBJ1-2	CASSLVSGRGITNYGYTF	TGTGCCAGCAGCTTAGTTTCGGGCAGGGGCATCACTAACTATGGCTACACCTTC
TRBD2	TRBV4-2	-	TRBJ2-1	CASSQPSGYNEQFF	TGTGCCAGCAGCCAACCTAGCGGGTACAATGAGCAGTTCTTC
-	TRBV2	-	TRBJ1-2	CASSKEPNYGYTF	TGTGCCAGCAGTAAGGAGCCAAACTATGGCTACACCTTC
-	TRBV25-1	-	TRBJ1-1	CASSEWSQGPPGWKAFF	TGTGCCAGCAGTGAATGGTCCCAGGGACCCCCAGGGTGGAAAGCTTTCTTT
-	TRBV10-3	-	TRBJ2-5	CAISDTPGTAGREETQYF	TGTGCCATCAGTGATACCCCTGGGACGGCAGGTCGCGAAGAGACCCAGTACTTC
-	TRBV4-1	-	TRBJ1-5	CASSQGGEATGNQPQHF	TGCGCCAGCAGCCAGGGTGGGGAGGCAACGGGCAATCAGCCCCAGCATTTT
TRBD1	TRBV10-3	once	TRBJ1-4	CAISGGTGAGEKLFF	TGTGCCATCAGTGGCGGGACAGGGGCCGGTGAAAAACTGTTTTTT
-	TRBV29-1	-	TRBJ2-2	CSVLRKSGYGTGELFF	TGCAGCGTTCTTAGAAAAAGTGGTTATGGCACCGGGGAGCTGTTTTTT
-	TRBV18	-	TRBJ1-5	CASSPLRLYSNQPQHF	TGTGCCAGCTCACCACTTCGGTTATATAGCAATCAGCCCCAGCATTTT
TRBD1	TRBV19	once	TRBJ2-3	CASSIRPGQGTDTQYF	TGTGCCAGTAGTATAAGGCCGGGACAGGGGACAGATACGCAGTATTTT
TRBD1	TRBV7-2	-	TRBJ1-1	CASSRQGNTEAFF	TGTGCCAGCAGCCGACAGGGCAACACTGAAGCTTTCTTT
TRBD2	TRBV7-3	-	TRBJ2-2	CASSLTGRAGELFF	TGTGCCAGCAGCTTAACAGGGAGGGCCGGGGAGCTGTTTTTT
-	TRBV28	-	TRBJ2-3	CASSLGTSTDTQYF	TGTGCCAGCAGTTTAGGAACTAGCACAGATACGCAGTATTTT
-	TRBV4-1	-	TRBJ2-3	CASSQGEDNTDTQYF	TGCGCCAGCAGCCAAGGGGAGGACAATACAGATACGCAGTATTTT
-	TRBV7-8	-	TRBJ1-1	CASSFGGNTEAFF	TGTGCCAGCAGCTTTGGAGGCAACACTGAAGCTTTCTTT
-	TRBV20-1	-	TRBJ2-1	CSARGGNEQFF	TGCAGTGCGAGGGGTGGGAATGAGCAGTTCTTC
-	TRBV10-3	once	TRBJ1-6	CAIREGPSSYNSPLHF	TGTGCCATCCGGGAGGGGCCGAGCTCCTATAATTCACCCCTCCACTTT
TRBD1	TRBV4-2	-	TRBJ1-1	CASSQHSGGNTEAFF	TGTGCCAGCAGCCAGCACTCAGGGGGGAACACTGAAGCTTTCTTT
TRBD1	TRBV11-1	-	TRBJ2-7	CASSFVPGQGAVEQYF	TGTGCCAGCAGCTTCGTCCCGGGACAGGGGGCGGTGGAGCAGTACTTC
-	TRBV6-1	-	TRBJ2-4	CASSEYAGIAKNIQYF	TGTGCCAGCAGTGAGTATGCAGGCATAGCCAAAAACATTCAGTACTTC
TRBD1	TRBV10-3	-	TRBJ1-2	CAISQDRAVYGYTF	TGTGCCATCAGCCAGGACAGGGCGGTTTATGGCTACACCTTC
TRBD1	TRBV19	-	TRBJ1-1	CASSVTGVRSDTEAFF	TGTGCCAGTAGTGTGACAGGGGTCCGCTCGGACACTGAAGCTTTCTTT
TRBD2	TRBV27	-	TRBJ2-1	CASSLFGLAPNEQFF	TGTGCCAGCAGTTTATTTGGACTAGCCCCCAATGAGCAGTTCTTC
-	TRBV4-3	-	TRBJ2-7	CASSQDRTLSSYEQYF	TGCGCCAGCAGCCAAGATAGGACCCTGAGCTCCTACGAGCAGTACTTC